This TCR beta chain was captured in a study of shared clonotypes between healthy human individuals. With 5 bases removed from V and 4 bases from J, the gap between germline ends came to 14 bases. The CDR3 contains 15 residues. Germline V gives CDR1 MDHEN, CDR2 SYDVKM. Some clones are missing from TCRdb's copy, which holds only in-frame ones; the method was immunoSEQ multiplex PCR. The sample consists of roughly 2,500,000 clones, approximately 93% of them appearing once. The chain is built from TRBV28 and TRBJ1-4; D gene unclear. Input material: naive CD4+ T cells from PBMCs. Subset reported: CD45RA+ positively selected. This TCR came from a man between 18 and 35 years old in good health. Some clones in this sample may be carry-over from other donors' samples. CDR3 sequence: CASSPPSGINEKLFF. The CDR3 nucleotides are TGTGCCAGCAGTCCCCCATCCGGGATTAATGAAAAACTGTTTTTT.